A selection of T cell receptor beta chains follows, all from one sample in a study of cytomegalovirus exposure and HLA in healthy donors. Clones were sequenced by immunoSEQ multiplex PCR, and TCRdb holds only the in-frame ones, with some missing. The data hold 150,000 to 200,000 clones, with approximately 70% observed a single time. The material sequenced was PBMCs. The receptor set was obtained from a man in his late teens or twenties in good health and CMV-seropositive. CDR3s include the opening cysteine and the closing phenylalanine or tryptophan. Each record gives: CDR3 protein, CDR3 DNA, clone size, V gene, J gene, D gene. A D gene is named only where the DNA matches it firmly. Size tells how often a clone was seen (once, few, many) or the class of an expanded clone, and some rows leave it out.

cdr3_aa: CASSLARGRAGETQYF
cdr3_nt: TGTGCCAGCAGCTTGGCCCGCGGGAGGGCCGGAGAGACCCAGTACTTC
clone_size: NA
v_call: TRBV5-6
j_call: TRBJ2-5
d_call: TRBD2

cdr3_aa: CASSLNGGEQFF
cdr3_nt: TGTGCCAGCAGCTTAAACGGCGGTGAGCAGTTCTTC
clone_size: NA
v_call: TRBV7-9
j_call: TRBJ2-1
d_call: NA

cdr3_aa: CASELQGYGYTF
cdr3_nt: TGTGCCAGCGAACTACAGGGCTATGGCTACACCTTC
clone_size: once
v_call: TRBV6-1
j_call: TRBJ1-2
d_call: NA

cdr3_aa: CASSPRLTNEQFF
cdr3_nt: TGTGCCAGCAGCCCCCGATTGACTAATGAGCAGTTCTTC
clone_size: few
v_call: TRBV11-3
j_call: TRBJ2-1
d_call: NA

cdr3_aa: CASSENRGQGKEKLFF
cdr3_nt: TGTGCCAGCAGTGAAAACAGGGGACAGGGAAAAGAAAAACTGTTTTTT
clone_size: NA
v_call: TRBV6-1
j_call: TRBJ1-4
d_call: TRBD1

cdr3_aa: CASSLGPGADHNYGYTF
cdr3_nt: TGTGCCAGCAGCTTAGGTCCAGGTGCTGATCATAACTATGGCTACACCTTC
clone_size: few
v_call: TRBV11-3
j_call: TRBJ1-2
d_call: NA

cdr3_aa: CASSQRGTTGNTIYF
cdr3_nt: TGCGCCAGCAGCCAAAGGGGGACAACAGGAAACACCATATATTTT
clone_size: NA
v_call: TRBV4-1
j_call: TRBJ1-3
d_call: NA

cdr3_aa: CASSDQGLMNTEAFF
cdr3_nt: TGTGCCAGCAGTGATCAGGGTCTAATGAACACTGAAGCTTTCTTT
clone_size: few
v_call: TRBV6-1
j_call: TRBJ1-1
d_call: NA

cdr3_aa: CATIQRTGDNQPQHF
cdr3_nt: TGTGCCACGATCCAGAGGACAGGGGACAATCAGCCCCAGCATTTT
clone_size: few
v_call: TRBV10-3
j_call: TRBJ1-5
d_call: TRBD1

cdr3_aa: CASSSPGGQVTQETQYF
cdr3_nt: TGTGCCAGCAGCTCCCCGGGTGGACAGGTAACCCAAGAGACCCAGTACTTC
clone_size: NA
v_call: TRBV7-9
j_call: TRBJ2-5
d_call: TRBD1

cdr3_aa: CASSTGDRDYNEQFF
cdr3_nt: TGTGCCAGTAGTACCGGGGACAGAGATTACAATGAGCAGTTCTTC
clone_size: NA
v_call: TRBV19
j_call: TRBJ2-1
d_call: TRBD1

cdr3_aa: CASTPLGDNYGYTF
cdr3_nt: TGTGCCAGCACCCCCTTGGGCGATAACTATGGCTACACCTTC
clone_size: few
v_call: TRBV6-5
j_call: TRBJ1-2
d_call: NA

cdr3_aa: CASMGQYNSPLHF
cdr3_nt: TGTGCCAGCATGGGACAATATAATTCACCCCTCCACTTT
clone_size: NA
v_call: TRBV2
j_call: TRBJ1-6
d_call: NA

cdr3_aa: CASSGWDRETDTQYF
cdr3_nt: TGTGCCAGCAGCGGATGGGACAGGGAAACAGATACGCAGTATTTT
clone_size: NA
v_call: TRBV9
j_call: TRBJ2-3
d_call: TRBD1

cdr3_aa: CASSLEAGLTNQPQHF
cdr3_nt: TGTGCCAGCAGTTTAGAGGCGGGACTCACCAATCAGCCCCAGCATTTT
clone_size: once
v_call: TRBV28
j_call: TRBJ1-5
d_call: NA

cdr3_aa: CAWKARRGSEAFF
cdr3_nt: TGTGCCTGGAAGGCCAGGCGGGGGTCTGAAGCTTTCTTT
clone_size: NA
v_call: TRBV30
j_call: TRBJ1-1
d_call: NA

cdr3_aa: CASSSGQSNVLTF
cdr3_nt: TGTGCCAGCAGCTCGGGACAGAGCAACGTCCTGACTTTC
clone_size: NA
v_call: TRBV7-3
j_call: TRBJ2-6
d_call: TRBD1